This paragraph reports one T cell receptor beta chain. Germline values: CDR1 LGHNA, CDR2 YSLEER. Trimming removed 2 bases at V and 10 bases at J, with 12 bases between. This CDR3 has 13 amino acids. Assay: immunoSEQ multiplex PCR; the TCRdb copy retains only in-frame clones and omits some. The data show 150,000 to 200,000 clones, approximately 92% seen once. This sample is drawn from a study of control samples from healthy donors and cancer patients. Sequences were obtained from blood. The sequence came from a man younger than 45 in good health. The V gene is TRBV4-3, the J gene TRBJ2-1; the D is unclear. This CDR3 is CASSQTAVREQFF. The CDR3, as DNA: TGCGCCAGCAGCCAAACGGCAGTGCGGGAGCAGTTCTTC.